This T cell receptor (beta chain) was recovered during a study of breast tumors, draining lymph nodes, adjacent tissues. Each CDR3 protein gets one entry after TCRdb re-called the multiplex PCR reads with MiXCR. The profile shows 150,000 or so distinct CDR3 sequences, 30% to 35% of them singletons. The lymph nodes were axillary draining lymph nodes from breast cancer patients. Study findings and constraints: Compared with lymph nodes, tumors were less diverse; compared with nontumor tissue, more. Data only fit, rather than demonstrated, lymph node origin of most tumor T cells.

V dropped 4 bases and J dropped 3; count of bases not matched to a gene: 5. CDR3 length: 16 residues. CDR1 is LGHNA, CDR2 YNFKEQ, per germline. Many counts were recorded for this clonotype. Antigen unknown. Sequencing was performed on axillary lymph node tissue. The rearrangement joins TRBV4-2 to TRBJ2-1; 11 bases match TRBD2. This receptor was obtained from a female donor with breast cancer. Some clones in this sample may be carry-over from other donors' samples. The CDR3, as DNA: TGTGCCAGCAGCCCAGGGACTAGCGGCTACTACAATGAGCAGTTCTTC. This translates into CASSPGTSGYYNEQFF.